The present T cell receptor (beta chain) was sequenced within a study of PD-L1 blockade in urothelial cancer. Profiled with immunoSEQ multiplex PCR; TCRdb holds only in-frame clones, not every one. The sample has 80,000 to 100,000 clones; about four fifths are singletons. This CDR3 region has 16 residues. V trimming: 3 bases; J trimming: 4 bases; junction bases outside the gene matches: 6. CDR1 and CDR2 (germline): KGHSH, LQKENI. In its sample, this clone was seen once. The starting material was PBMCs, obtained around atezolizumab (anti-PD-L1) treatment. The chain carries TRBV18 and TRBJ2-2; 9 nucleotides match TRBD1. The receptor was isolated from a man in his sixties or seventies with urothelial cancer. Here the CDR3 DNA reads TGTGCCAGCTCACCCAGGACAGGGGTTGCCACCGGGGAGCTGTTTTTT. Translating gives CASSPRTGVATGELFF.